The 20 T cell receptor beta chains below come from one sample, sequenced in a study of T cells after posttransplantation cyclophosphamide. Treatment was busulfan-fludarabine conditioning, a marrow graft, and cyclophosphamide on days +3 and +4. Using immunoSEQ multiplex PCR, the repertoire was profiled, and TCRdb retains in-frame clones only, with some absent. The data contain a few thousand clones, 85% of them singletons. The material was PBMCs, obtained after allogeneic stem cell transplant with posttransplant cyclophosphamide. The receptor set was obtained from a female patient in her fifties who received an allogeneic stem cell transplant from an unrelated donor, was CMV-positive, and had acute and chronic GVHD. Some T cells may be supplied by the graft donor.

As DNA, the CDR3 is TGTGCGACAGCGGGAGGAACTAGCACAGATACGCAGCATTTT. It specifies CATAGGTSTDTQHF. The V gene is TRBV10-3, the J gene TRBJ2-3, with D perhaps matching TRBD1 (5 bases). The end of the DNA is better explained by TRBJ1-5, so the J call may be wrong. Germline assignment: CDR1 ENHRY and CDR2 SYGVKD. The CDR3 has 14 amino acids.

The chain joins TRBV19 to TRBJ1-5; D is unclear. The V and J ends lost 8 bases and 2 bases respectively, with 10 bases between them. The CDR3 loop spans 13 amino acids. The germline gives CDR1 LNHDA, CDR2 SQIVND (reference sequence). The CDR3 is CASAGNRNQPQHF. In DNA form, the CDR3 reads TGTGCCAGTGCCGGTAACCGCAATCAGCCCCAGCATTTT.

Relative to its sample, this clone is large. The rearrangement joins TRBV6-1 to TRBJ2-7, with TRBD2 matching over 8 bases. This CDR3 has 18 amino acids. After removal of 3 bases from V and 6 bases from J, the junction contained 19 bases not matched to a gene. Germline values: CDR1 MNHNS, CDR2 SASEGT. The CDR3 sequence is CASSENSPWGRGVVEQYF. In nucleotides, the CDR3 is TGTGCCAGCAGTGAGAATTCTCCTTGGGGGCGGGGGGTGGTCGAGCAGTACTTC.

The CDR3 reads CASSYSPRGVYGYTF. In DNA, the CDR3 is TGTGCCAGCAGTTACTCGCCCAGGGGGGTTTATGGCTACACCTTC. The chain employs TRBV6-5 and TRBJ1-2, with 7 bases that match TRBD1. V was pared by 0 bases and J by 5 bases, with 6 bases of the junction left unmatched. The length of the CDR3 is 15 residues. CDR1 is MNHEY and CDR2 is SVGAGI in the germline V gene.

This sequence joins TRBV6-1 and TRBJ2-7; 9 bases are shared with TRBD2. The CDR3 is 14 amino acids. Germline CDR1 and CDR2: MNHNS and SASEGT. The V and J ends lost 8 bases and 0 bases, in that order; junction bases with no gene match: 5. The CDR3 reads CASEASGVSYEQYF. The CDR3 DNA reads TGTGCCAGCGAGGCTAGCGGGGTCTCCTACGAGCAGTACTTC.

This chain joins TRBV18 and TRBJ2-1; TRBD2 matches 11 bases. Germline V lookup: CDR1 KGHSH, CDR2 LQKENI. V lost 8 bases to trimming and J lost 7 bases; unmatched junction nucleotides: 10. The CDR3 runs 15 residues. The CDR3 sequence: CASTLAGGPANEQFF. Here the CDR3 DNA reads TGTGCCAGCACGTTAGCGGGAGGGCCTGCGAATGAGCAGTTCTTC.

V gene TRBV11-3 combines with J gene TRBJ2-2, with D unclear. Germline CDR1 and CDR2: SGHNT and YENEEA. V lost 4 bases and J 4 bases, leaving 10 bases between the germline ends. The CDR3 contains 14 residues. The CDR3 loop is CASSSSLSTGELFF. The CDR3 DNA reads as TGTGCCAGCAGCTCCTCGCTGAGCACCGGGGAGCTGTTTTTT.

The CDR3 protein is CASSQDRERTYEQYF. In DNA form, the CDR3 reads TGCGCCAGCAGCCAAGACAGGGAACGAACCTACGAGCAGTACTTC. The chain links TRBV5-1 to TRBJ2-7; 7 nucleotides match TRBD1. This CDR3 is built from 15 residues. The germline V gene has CDR1 SGHRS and CDR2 YFSETQ. V lost 4 bases, J lost 2 bases, and 9 bases stayed unmatched.

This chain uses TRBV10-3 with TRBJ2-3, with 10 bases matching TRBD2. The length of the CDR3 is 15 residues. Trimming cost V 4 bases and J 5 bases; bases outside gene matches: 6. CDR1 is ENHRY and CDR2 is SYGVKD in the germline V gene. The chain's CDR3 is CAISGEAGGRDTQYF. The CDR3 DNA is TGTGCCATCAGTGGGGAAGCGGGGGGGCGAGATACGCAGTATTTT.

CDR3 protein: CASSTRQGNYGYTF. The CDR3 DNA reads as TGTGCCAGCAGCACCCGACAGGGGAACTATGGCTACACCTTC. This chain uses TRBV7-2 with TRBJ1-2; 8 nucleotides match TRBD1. Germline CDR1 reads SGHTA; CDR2 reads FQGNSA. There are 14 residues in the CDR3. The V segment lost 5 bases and the J segment 2 bases; nucleotides outside the gene matches: 4.

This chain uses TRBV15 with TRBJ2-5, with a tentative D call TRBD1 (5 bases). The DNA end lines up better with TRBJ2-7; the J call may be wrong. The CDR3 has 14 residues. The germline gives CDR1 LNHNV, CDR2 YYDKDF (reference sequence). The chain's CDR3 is CATSRGTQNYEQYF. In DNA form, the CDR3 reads TGTGCCACCAGCAGAGGGACACAAAATTACGAGCAGTACTTC.

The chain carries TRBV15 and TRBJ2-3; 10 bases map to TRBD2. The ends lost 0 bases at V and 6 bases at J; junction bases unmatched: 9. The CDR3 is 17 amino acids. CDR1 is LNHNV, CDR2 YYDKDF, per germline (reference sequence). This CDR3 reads CATSRDLPSGSLDTQYF. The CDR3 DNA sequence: TGTGCCACCAGCAGAGATCTCCCTAGCGGGAGTTTGGATACGCAGTATTTT.

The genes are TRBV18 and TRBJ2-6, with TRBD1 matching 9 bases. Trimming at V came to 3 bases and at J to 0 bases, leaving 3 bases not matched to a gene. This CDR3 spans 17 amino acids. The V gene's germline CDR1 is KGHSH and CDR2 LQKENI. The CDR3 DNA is TGTGCCAGCTCACCGGGACAGGGTTTCTCTGGGGCCAACGTCCTGACTTTC. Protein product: CASSPGQGFSGANVLTF.

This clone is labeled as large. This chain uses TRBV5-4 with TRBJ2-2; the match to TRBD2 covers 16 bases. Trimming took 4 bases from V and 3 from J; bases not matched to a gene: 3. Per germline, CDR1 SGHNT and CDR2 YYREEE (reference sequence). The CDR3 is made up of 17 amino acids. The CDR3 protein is CASSIGTSGRDTGELFF. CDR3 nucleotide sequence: TGTGCCAGCAGCATCGGGACTAGCGGGAGGGACACCGGGGAGCTGTTTTTT.

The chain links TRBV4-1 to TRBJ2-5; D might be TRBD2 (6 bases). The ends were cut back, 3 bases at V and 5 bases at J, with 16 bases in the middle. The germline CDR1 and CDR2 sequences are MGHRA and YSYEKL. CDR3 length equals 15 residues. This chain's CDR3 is CASSQRLGRGETQYF. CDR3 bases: TGCGCCAGCAGCCAGAGACTCGGGCGGGGTGAGACCCAGTACTTC.

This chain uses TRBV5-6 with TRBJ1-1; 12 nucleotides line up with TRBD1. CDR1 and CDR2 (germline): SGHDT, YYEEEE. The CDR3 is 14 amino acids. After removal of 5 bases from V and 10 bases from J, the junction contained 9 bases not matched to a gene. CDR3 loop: CASRPRDRGQGAFF. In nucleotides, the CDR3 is TGTGCCAGCAGACCCCGGGACAGGGGGCAAGGAGCTTTCTTT.

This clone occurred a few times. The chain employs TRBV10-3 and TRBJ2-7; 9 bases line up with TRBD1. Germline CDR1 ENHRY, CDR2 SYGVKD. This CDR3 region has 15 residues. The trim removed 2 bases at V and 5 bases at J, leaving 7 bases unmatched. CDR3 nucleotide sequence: TGTGCCATCAGTGAGAGGGACAGGGAGACCGACGAGCAGTACTTC. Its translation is CAISERDRETDEQYF.

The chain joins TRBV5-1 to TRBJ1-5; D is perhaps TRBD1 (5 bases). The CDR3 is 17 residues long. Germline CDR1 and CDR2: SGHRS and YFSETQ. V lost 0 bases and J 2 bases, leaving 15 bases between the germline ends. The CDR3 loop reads CASSLGRWGAGNQPQHF. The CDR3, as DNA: TGCGCCAGCAGCTTGGGACGATGGGGCGCGGGCAATCAGCCCCAGCATTTT. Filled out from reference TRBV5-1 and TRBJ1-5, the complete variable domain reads KAGVTQTPRYLIKTRGQQVTLSCSPISGHRSVSWYQQTPGQGLQFLFEYFSETQRNKGNFPGRFSGRQFSNSRSEMNVSTLELGDSALYLCASSLGRWGAGNQPQHFGDGTRLSIL.

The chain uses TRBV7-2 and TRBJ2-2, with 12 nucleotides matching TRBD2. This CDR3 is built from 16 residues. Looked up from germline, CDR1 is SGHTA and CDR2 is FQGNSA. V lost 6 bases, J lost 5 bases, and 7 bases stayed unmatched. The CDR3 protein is CASRSGLAGRTGELFF. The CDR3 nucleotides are TGTGCCAGCAGATCAGGACTAGCGGGGCGGACCGGGGAGCTGTTTTTT.

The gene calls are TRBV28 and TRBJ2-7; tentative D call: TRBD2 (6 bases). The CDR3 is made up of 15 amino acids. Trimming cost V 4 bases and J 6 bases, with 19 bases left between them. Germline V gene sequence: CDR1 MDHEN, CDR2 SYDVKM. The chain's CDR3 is CASSSPGTPISEQYF. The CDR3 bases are TGTGCCAGCAGTTCTCCCGGGACTCCCATCTCCGAGCAGTACTTC.